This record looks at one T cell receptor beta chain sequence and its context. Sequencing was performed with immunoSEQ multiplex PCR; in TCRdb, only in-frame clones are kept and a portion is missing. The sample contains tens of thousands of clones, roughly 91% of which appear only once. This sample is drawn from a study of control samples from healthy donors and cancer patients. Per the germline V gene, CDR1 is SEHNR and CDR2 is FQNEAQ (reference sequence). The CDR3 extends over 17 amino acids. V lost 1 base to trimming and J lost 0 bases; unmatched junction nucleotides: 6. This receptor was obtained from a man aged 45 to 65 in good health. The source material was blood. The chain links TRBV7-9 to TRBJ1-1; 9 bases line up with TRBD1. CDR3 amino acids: CASSLVGTGRMNTEAFF. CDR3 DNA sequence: TGTGCCAGCAGCTTAGTGGGGACAGGGCGCATGAACACTGAAGCTTTCTTT.